This TCR beta chain stems from a study of blood T cells in healthy people across ages. A word on this clonotype: Its antigen remains unidentified.

It was with a sample-barcoded 5' primer and a J-beta primer mix that a second PCR of about 6 to 11 cycles was run. TCRdb reprocessed the 5' RACE reads via MiXCR and lists one record per CDR3 protein. The table includes about 830,000 distinct CDR3 sequences, 62% detected once. Study outcomes and limitations: The recorded TCR beta diversity per million T cells decreased in a roughly linear manner with age.

Germline CDR1 and CDR2: SGHDN and FVKESK. This CDR3 is 14 amino acids long. V gave up 4 bases and J gave up 7 bases, with 17 bases separating them. PBMCs were isolated at a quantity of at least 6.5 million per sample. Every sample gave at least 5 micrograms of total RNA when it was extracted. The chain couples TRBV14 to TRBJ2-7; D call uncertain. The clonotype was recovered from a young man in good health. What was sequenced was blood. Written as DNA, the CDR3 is TGTGCCAGCAGCCGCCCCGTCGTCTCCCAGGAGCAGTACTTC. This codes for CASSRPVVSQEQYF.